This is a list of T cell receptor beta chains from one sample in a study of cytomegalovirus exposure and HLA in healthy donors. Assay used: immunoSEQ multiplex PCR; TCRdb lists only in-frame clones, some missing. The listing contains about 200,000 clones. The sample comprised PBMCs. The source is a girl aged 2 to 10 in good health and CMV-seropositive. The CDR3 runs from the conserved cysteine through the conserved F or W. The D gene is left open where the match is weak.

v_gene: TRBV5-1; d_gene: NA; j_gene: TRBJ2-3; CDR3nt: TGCGCCAGCAGCTGGGACATCACAGATACGCAGTATTTT; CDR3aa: CASSWDITDTQYF
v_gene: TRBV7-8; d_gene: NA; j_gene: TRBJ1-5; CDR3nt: TGTGCCAGCAGCTTAGAACAGGCCAATCAGCCCCAGCATTTT; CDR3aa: CASSLEQANQPQHF
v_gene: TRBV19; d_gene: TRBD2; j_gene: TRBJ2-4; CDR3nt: TGTGCCTGCGGACTAGCGGGAACCAAAAACATTCAGTACTTC; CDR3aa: CACGLAGTKNIQYF
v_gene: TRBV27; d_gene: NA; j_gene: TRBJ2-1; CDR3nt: TGTGCCAGCAGTCGAAACCTAGGAACTAGCTCCTACAATGAGCAGTTCTTC; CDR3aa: CASSRNLGTSSYNEQFF
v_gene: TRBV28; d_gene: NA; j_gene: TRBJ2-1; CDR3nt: TGTGCCAGCAGTCCAGGGGTGAACAATGAGCAGTTCTTC; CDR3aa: CASSPGVNNEQFF
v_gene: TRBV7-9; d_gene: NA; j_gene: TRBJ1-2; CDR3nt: TGTGCCAGCAGCTTAGAGACAGCCCGGAACTATGGCTACACCTTC; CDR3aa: CASSLETARNYGYTF
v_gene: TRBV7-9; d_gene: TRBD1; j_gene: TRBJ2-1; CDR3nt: TGTGCCAGCAGCCTTAGACAGGGATCGTACAATGAGCAGTTCTTC; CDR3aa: CASSLRQGSYNEQFF
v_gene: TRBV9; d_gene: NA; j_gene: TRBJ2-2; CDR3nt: TGTGCCAGCAGCCAAGGGGGCACCGGGGAGCTGTTTTTT; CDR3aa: CASSQGGTGELFF
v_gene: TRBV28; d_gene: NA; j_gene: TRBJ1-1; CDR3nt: TGTGCCAGCAGTCCTCCCCGACAGAACACTGAAGCTTTCTTT; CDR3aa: CASSPPRQNTEAFF
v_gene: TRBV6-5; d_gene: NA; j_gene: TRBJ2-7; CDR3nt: TGTGCCAGCAGGTCCCCCGGTCCCCCCTACGAGCAGTACTTC; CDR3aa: CASRSPGPPYEQYF
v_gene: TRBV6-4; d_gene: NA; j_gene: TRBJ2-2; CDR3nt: TGTGCCAGCAGCGGGAGAGCTAGCGGGGAGCTGTTTTTT; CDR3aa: CASSGRASGELFF
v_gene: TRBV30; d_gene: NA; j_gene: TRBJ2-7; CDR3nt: TGTGCCTGGAGTGCCGGCTACGAGCAGTACTTC; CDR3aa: CAWSAGYEQYF
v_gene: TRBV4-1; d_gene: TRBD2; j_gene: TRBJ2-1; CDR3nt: TGCGCCAGCAGCCAAGAGGGACTAGCGGGAGGGCCCTCAGGTGAGCAGTTCTTC; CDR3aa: CASSQEGLAGGPSGEQFF
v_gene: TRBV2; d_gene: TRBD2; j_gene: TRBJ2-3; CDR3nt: TGTGCCAGCAGTGAACTCGCGGGAGGTGGCACAGATACGCAGTATTTT; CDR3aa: CASSELAGGGTDTQYF
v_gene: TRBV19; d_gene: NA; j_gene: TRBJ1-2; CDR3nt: TGTGCCAGTAGTATCACAGACTATGGCTACACCTTC; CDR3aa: CASSITDYGYTF
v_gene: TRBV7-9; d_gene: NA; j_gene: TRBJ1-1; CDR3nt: TGTGCCAGCAGCTTAGGTCAGGGCAGGTCTGAAGCTTTCTTT; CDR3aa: CASSLGQGRSEAFF
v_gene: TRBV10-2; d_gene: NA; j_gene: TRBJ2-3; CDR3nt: TGCGCCAGCAGGCAGTCAGGGGCCTACACAGATACGCAGTATTTT; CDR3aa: CASRQSGAYTDTQYF
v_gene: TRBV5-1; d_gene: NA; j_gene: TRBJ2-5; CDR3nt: TGCGCCAGCAGGTCGCTAGCGACTCAAGAGACCCAGTACTTC; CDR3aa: CASRSLATQETQYF
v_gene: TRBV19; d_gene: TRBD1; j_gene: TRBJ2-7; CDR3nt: TGTGCCAGTAGTGGGACAGGGAGAGGCGAGCAGTACTTC; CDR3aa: CASSGTGRGEQYF
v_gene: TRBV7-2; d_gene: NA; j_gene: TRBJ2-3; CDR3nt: TGTGCCAGCAGCTTAGGCAGGGTCGGCACAGATACGCAGTATTTT; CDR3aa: CASSLGRVGTDTQYF
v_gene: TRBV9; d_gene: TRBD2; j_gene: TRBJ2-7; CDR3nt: TGTGCCAGCAGCGTAATAGCGGGAGAGGGCGAGCAGTACTTC; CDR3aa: CASSVIAGEGEQYF
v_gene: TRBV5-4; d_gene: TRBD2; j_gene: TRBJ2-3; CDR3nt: TGTGCCAGCAGCCGAAAGTCGCTAGCGGGAGGTGGGGATACGCAGTATTTT; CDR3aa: CASSRKSLAGGGDTQYF
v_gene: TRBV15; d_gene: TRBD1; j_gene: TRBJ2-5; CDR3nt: TGTGCCACCAGCAGACCCCGGGACAGGGGGTACCAAGAGACCCAGTACTTC; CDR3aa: CATSRPRDRGYQETQYF
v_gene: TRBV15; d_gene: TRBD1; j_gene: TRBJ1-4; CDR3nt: TGTGCCACCAGCAGAGATCGGGACAGGGACGATCCAACTAATGAAAAACTGTTTTTT; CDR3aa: CATSRDRDRDDPTNEKLFF
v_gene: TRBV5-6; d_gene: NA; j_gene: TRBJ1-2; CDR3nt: TGTGCCAGCAGTCTTGCGTCCAGGGACTATGGCTACACCTTC; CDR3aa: CASSLASRDYGYTF
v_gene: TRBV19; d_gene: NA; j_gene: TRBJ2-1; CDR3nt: TGTGCCAGTAGTATCAGGGGAACCTACAATGAGCAGTTCTTC; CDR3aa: CASSIRGTYNEQFF
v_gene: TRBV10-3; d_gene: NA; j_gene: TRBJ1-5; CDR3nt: TGTGCCATCAGTGAGTCGTTTACAGAAGATCAGCCCCAGCATTTT; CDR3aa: CAISESFTEDQPQHF
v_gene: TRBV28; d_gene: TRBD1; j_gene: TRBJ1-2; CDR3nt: TGTGCCAGCAGTTTTCGCCGGGACAGGGGGGGCTACACCTTC; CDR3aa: CASSFRRDRGGYTF
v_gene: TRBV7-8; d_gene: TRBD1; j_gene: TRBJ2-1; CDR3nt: TGTGCCAGCAGCTCCGGGACAGGGGCGAAGGATGAGCAGTTCTTC; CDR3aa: CASSSGTGAKDEQFF
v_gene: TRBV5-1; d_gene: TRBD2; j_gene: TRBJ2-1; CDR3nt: TGCGCCAGCAGCTTGGCCATGGGGGGGAACTACAATGAGCAGTTCTTC; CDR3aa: CASSLAMGGNYNEQFF
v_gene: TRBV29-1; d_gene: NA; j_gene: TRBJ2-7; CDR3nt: TGCAGCGTTGAAGGGCCTTACGAGCAGTACTTC; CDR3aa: CSVEGPYEQYF
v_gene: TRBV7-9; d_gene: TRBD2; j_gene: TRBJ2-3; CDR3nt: TGTGCCAGCAGCTTATCTTTCGGCGGGAGCGCCTACACAGATACGCAGTATTTT; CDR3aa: CASSLSFGGSAYTDTQYF
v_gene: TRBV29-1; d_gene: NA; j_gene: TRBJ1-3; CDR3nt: TGCAGCGCGCGGGGCGGGAACTCTGGAAACACCATATATTTT; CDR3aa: CSARGGNSGNTIYF
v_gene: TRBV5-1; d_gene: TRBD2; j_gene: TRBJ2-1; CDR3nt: TGCGCCAGCAGTCGGAGATCGGGACTAGCGGGAGGGAATAGCTCCTACAATGAGCAGTTCTTC; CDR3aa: CASSRRSGLAGGNSSYNEQFF
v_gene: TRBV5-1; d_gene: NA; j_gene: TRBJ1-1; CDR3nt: TGCGCCAGCAGCTTCGGCACAAGGGGGAACACTGAAGCTTTCTTT; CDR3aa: CASSFGTRGNTEAFF
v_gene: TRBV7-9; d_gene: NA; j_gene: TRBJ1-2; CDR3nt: TGTGCCAGCAGCCCCCCAGGGGTAGGGCTCGGCTACACCTTC; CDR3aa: CASSPPGVGLGYTF